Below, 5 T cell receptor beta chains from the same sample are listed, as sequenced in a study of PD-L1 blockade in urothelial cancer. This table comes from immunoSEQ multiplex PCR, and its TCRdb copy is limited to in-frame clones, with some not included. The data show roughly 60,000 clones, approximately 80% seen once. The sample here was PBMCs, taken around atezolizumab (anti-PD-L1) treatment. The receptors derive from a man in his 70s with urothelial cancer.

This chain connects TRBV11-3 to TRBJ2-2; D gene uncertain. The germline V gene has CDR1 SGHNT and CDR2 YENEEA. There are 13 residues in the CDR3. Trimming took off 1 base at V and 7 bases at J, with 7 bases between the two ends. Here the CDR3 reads CASSLGAVGELFF. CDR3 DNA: TGTGCCAGCAGCTTAGGAGCTGTCGGGGAGCTGTTTTTT.

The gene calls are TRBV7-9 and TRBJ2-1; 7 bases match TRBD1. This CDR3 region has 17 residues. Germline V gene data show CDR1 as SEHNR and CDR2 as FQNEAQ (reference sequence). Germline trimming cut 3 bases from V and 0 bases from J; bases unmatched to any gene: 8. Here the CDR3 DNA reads TGTGCCAGCAGCTTCCCTCGGGGACAGTACTCCTACAATGAGCAGTTCTTC. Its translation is CASSFPRGQYSYNEQFF.

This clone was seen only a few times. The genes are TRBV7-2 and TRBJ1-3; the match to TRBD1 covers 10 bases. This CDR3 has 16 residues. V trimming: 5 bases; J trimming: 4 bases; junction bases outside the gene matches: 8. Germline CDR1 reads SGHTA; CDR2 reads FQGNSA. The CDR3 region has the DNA TGTGCCAGCAGCAACCGGGTGACAGGGGGCGGAAACACCATATATTTT. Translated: CASSNRVTGGGNTIYF.

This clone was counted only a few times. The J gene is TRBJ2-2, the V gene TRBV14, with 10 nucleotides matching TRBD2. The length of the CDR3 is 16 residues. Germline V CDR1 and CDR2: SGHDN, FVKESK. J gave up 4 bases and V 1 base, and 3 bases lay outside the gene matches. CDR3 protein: CASSQAASGGTGELFF. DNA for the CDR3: TGTGCCAGCAGCCAAGCGGCTAGCGGGGGCACCGGGGAGCTGTTTTTT. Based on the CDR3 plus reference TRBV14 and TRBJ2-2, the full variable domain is EAGVTQFPSHSVIEKGQTVTLRCDPISGHDNLYWYRRVMGKEIKFLLHFVKESKQDESGMPNNRFLAERTGGTYSTLKVQPAELEDSGVYFCASSQAASGGTGELFFGEGSRLTVL.

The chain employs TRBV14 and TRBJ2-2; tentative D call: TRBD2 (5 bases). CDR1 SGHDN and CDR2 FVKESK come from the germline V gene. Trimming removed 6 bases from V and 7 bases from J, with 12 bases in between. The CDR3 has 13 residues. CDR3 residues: CASRRDRIGELFF. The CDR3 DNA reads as TGTGCCAGCAGGAGGGATCGGATCGGGGAGCTGTTTTTT.